The 27 T cell receptor beta chains in this list originate from one sample, sequenced in a study of human T cells and chemical hapten exposure. TCRdb used MiXCR to reprocess the 5' RACE reads, holding one entry per CDR3 protein. This table holds 110,000 or so distinct CDR3 sequences, more than 15% found once. Sequencing started from total RNA isolated from unfractionated whole blood. The receptors come from a human donor in good health.

This clonotype was recorded a few times. The chain carries TRBV20-1 and TRBJ2-5; D might be TRBD2 (6 bases). This CDR3 has 16 amino acids. The V and J ends lost 7 bases and 2 bases respectively, with 23 bases between them. CDR1 and CDR2 from the germline V gene are DFQATT and SNEGSKA (reference sequence). The CDR3 loop reads CSGDLTGLFGQETQYF. The DNA of the CDR3 is TGCAGTGGGGATCTAACAGGACTATTCGGACAAGAGACCCAGTACTTC.

This clonotype was picked up a small number of times. J is TRBJ1-5 and V is TRBV27, with TRBD1 identical over 8 bases. The CDR3 has 16 amino acids. With 2 bases clipped from V and 6 bases from J, the junction kept 9 bases outside the gene matches. CDR1 is MNHEY and CDR2 is SMNVEV in the germline V gene (reference sequence). The CDR3 loop reads CASSLSSGGFSQPQHF. In DNA form, the CDR3 reads TGTGCCAGCAGTTTAAGTTCAGGGGGCTTTAGTCAGCCCCAGCATTTT.

This clonotype showed up just a few times. The rearrangement joins TRBV5-1 to TRBJ2-7; 11 bases align to TRBD1. CDR1 and CDR2 (germline): SGHRS, YFSETQ. The length of the CDR3 is 16 residues. The trim removed 0 bases at V and 4 bases at J, leaving 6 bases unmatched. The CDR3 spells CASSLGTGGVGYEQYF. The CDR3 DNA sequence: TGCGCCAGCAGCTTGGGGACAGGGGGCGTGGGGTACGAGCAGTACTTC.

This clonotype was picked up a small number of times. The J gene is TRBJ1-1, the V gene TRBV14, with D tentatively TRBD1 (5 bases). This CDR3 contains 14 residues. Per germline, CDR1 SGHDN and CDR2 FVKESK. V was trimmed by 4 bases and J by 2 bases, leaving 11 bases between them. The CDR3 protein is CASSPQAVNTEAFF. For the CDR3, the DNA is TGTGCCAGCAGCCCACAGGCCGTTAACACTGAAGCTTTCTTT.

This clonotype turned up a few times. The chain uses TRBV6-5 and TRBJ1-5; tentatively, D is TRBD1 (6 bases). Per the germline V gene, CDR1 is MNHEY and CDR2 is SVGAGI. The V gene lost 6 bases and the J gene lost 6 bases, with 12 bases spanning the gap. This CDR3 has 13 residues. The CDR3 nucleotides are TGTGCCAGCAGGACAGGTTTCAGTCAGCCCCAGCATTTT. Translation gives CASRTGFSQPQHF.

A few counts support this clonotype. The chain couples TRBV12-5 to TRBJ1-1; no firm D call. Germline values: CDR1 LGHNT, CDR2 FRNRAP. Trimming pared 8 bases from V and 1 base from J, leaving 11 bases between. The CDR3 runs to 13 residues. The CDR3 loop is CASTKGQNTEAFF. CDR3 in DNA: TGTGCTAGTACAAAAGGTCAGAACACTGAAGCTTTCTTT.

The chain combines TRBV20-1 with TRBJ1-5; 7 bases fit TRBD1. CDR1 and CDR2 from the germline V gene are DFQATT and SNEGSKA (reference sequence). The V and J ends lost 5 bases and 0 bases, in that order; junction bases with no gene match: 7. The CDR3 runs to 15 residues. CDR3 sequence (DNA): TGCAGTGCTCTTGACAGGGAACATAGCAATCAGCCCCAGCATTTT. Encoded protein: CSALDREHSNQPQHF.

There are a few counts of this clonotype. The chain couples TRBV7-9 to TRBJ2-1; perhaps TRBD2 as D (5 bases). This CDR3 is 15 amino acids long. Per the germline V gene, CDR1 is SEHNR and CDR2 is FQNEAQ (reference sequence). Between the trimmed V and J ends, which lost 4 bases and 6 bases, there was a span of 16 bases. The CDR3, as DNA: TGTGCCAGCAGCTCCCGCGGGTGGTCACCCAATGAGCAGTTCTTC. This encodes CASSSRGWSPNEQFF. The full variable domain, with the rest looked up from reference TRBV7-9 and TRBJ2-1, is DTGVSQNPRHKITKRGQNVTFRCDPISEHNRLYWYRQTLGQGPEFLTYFQNEAQLEKSRLLSDRFSAERPKGSFSTLEIQRTEQGDSAMYLCASSSRGWSPNEQFFGPGTRLTVL.

The CDR3 sequence is CATRTFEVYEQYF. The CDR3 region has the DNA TGTGCCACCCGGACCTTCGAGGTGTACGAGCAGTACTTC. V and J are TRBV10-3 and TRBJ2-7; D is undetermined. Germline values: CDR1 ENHRY, CDR2 SYGVKD. V lost 10 bases to trimming and J lost 4 bases, with 17 bases between them. The CDR3 has 13 residues.

This clonotype was observed many times. The V call is TRBV4-1, the J call TRBJ1-3; D is undetermined. Germline assignment: CDR1 MGHRA and CDR2 YSYEKL. The CDR3 covers 15 residues. V was cut by 5 bases and J by 0 bases, with 11 bases left in between. The CDR3 DNA reads TGCGCCAGCAGCAGGCCGGGCGACTCTGGAAACACCATATATTTT. Amino acids: CASSRPGDSGNTIYF.

This chain connects TRBV9 to TRBJ1-1; D remains unclear. CDR1 and CDR2 (germline): SGDLS, YYNGEE. Trimming stripped 0 bases from V and 0 bases from J, with 3 bases between. The CDR3 is made up of 13 amino acids. CDR3 in amino acids: CASSVEVNTEAFF. CDR3 sequence (DNA): TGTGCCAGCAGCGTAGAGGTGAACACTGAAGCTTTCTTT.

The chain has TRBV5-6 and TRBJ2-5; 10 nucleotides match TRBD1. The V gene's germline CDR1 is SGHDT and CDR2 YYEEEE. With 4 bases clipped from V and 5 bases from J, the junction kept 11 bases outside the gene matches. This CDR3 region has 16 residues. CDR3: CASSQLPGTGAETQYF. The CDR3 bases are TGTGCCAGCAGCCAACTTCCCGGGACAGGGGCGGAGACCCAGTACTTC.

This clonotype appeared a few times. The rearrangement uses TRBV3-1 and TRBJ2-3; 9 bases line up with TRBD2. J lost 2 bases, V lost 2 bases, and 8 bases had no gene match. CDR3 size: 17 residues. Germline V gene lookup returns CDR1 LGHDT and CDR2 YNNKEL (reference sequence). The CDR3 DNA is TGTGCCAGCAGCCAACTGACTAGCGGAAACTTCACAGATACGCAGTATTTT. Protein: CASSQLTSGNFTDTQYF.

The chain couples TRBV14 to TRBJ2-1; TRBD2 matches 8 bases. The CDR3 totals 16 residues. Trimming cost V 1 base and J 8 bases; bases outside gene matches: 10. Germline V gives CDR1 SGHDN, CDR2 FVKESK. As DNA, the CDR3 is TGTGCCAGCAGCCAAGTAGCGGGAATAGGACATGATGAGCAGTTCTTC. It translates to CASSQVAGIGHDEQFF.

This chain uses TRBV9 with TRBJ2-3, with D possibly TRBD2 on 6 matching bases. The germline V gene encodes CDR1 SGDLS and CDR2 YYNGEE. CDR3 size: 16 residues. The germline V and J ends were trimmed by 2 bases and 0 bases, with 13 bases remaining between them. CDR3 residues: CASSVSSGRSTDTQYF. For the CDR3, the DNA is TGTGCCAGCAGCGTCAGTAGCGGCAGGAGCACAGATACGCAGTATTTT.

The DNA for the CDR3 is TGTGCCAGCAGTCCAGAAGCGGGAGGGTACTACGAGCAGTACTTC. It codes for CASSPEAGGYYEQYF. The V and J genes are TRBV27 and TRBJ2-7, with 10 bases matching TRBD2. The junction had 7 bases not matched to a gene; V was cut back by 5 bases and J by 3 bases. Looked up from germline, CDR1 is MNHEY and CDR2 is SMNVEV (reference sequence). CDR3 length: 15 amino acids.

This clonotype was seen more than once but under ten times. The CDR3 region has the DNA TGTGCCAGCAGTTTGACCTTCAATGAGCAGTTCTTC. Its protein is CASSLTFNEQFF. The gene calls are TRBV27 and TRBJ2-1; D is undetermined. V gave up 3 bases and J gave up 6 bases, with 6 bases separating them. This CDR3 has 12 amino acids. CDR1 MNHEY and CDR2 SMNVEV come from the germline V gene (reference sequence).

This clonotype appeared a few times. J is TRBJ2-1 and V is TRBV27, with D perhaps TRBD2 (6 bases). Germline V lookup: CDR1 MNHEY, CDR2 SMNVEV (reference sequence). The V gene lost 3 bases and the J gene lost 9 bases, with 24 bases spanning the gap. The CDR3 length is 17 residues. In nucleotides, the CDR3 is TGTGCCAGCAGTTTCCACCCGGGACTGACTTGGGATGGTGAGCAGTTCTTC. It encodes CASSFHPGLTWDGEQFF.

The chain uses TRBV28 and TRBJ2-7; D remains unclear. Germline V lookup: CDR1 MDHEN, CDR2 SYDVKM. The V end was cut by 7 bases, the J end by 2 bases, with 9 bases between. This CDR3 comprises 12 residues. The chain's CDR3 is CASTKATYEQYF. CDR3 DNA sequence: TGTGCCAGCACCAAGGCCACCTACGAGCAGTACTTC.

This clonotype turned up a few times. The chain uses TRBV7-9 and TRBJ1-5, with 9 bases lining up with TRBD1. This CDR3 contains 18 residues. From germline, CDR1 is SEHNR and CDR2 FQNEAQ (reference sequence). V dropped 5 bases and J dropped 5; count of bases not matched to a gene: 16. The chain's CDR3 is CASSGGTGMWSLDQPQHF. The DNA for the CDR3 is TGTGCCAGCAGCGGTGGGACAGGGATGTGGAGTTTAGATCAGCCCCAGCATTTT.

This clonotype was observed a few times. This chain joins TRBV4-1 and TRBJ2-1, with D unclear. V was clipped by 0 bases and J by 8 bases, with 11 bases between them. CDR3 length equals 14 residues. Germline assignment: CDR1 MGHRA and CDR2 YSYEKL. CDR3: CASSQDTLWDEQFF. CDR3 nucleotide sequence: TGCGCCAGCAGCCAAGATACCCTGTGGGATGAGCAGTTCTTC.

The chain couples TRBV4-1 to TRBJ2-3; D not certain. V was shortened by 3 bases and J by 2 bases, with 27 bases between the two germline ends. This CDR3 region has 20 residues. From germline, CDR1 is MGHRA and CDR2 YSYEKL. CDR3 residues: CASSQAERYPAPKTTDTQYF. Here the CDR3 DNA reads TGCGCCAGCAGCCAGGCTGAAAGATATCCGGCCCCTAAGACCACAGATACGCAGTATTTT.

This clonotype was counted only a few times. This rearrangement joins TRBV30 to TRBJ2-1; possibly TRBD2 for D (6 bases). The V end was cut by 2 bases, the J end by 0 bases, with 11 bases between. Germline V gene sequence: CDR1 GTSNPN, CDR2 SVGIG (reference sequence). CDR3 size: 15 residues. Here the CDR3 DNA reads TGTGCCTGGAGTTATGGGGGGAGCTCCTACAATGAGCAGTTCTTC. As protein: CAWSYGGSSYNEQFF.

The chain joins TRBV27 to TRBJ1-6, with 7 nucleotides matching TRBD1. Unmatched junction bases numbered 3, after V lost 0 bases and J lost 1 base. The CDR3 loop spans 17 amino acids. Germline-derived CDR1 and CDR2 are MNHEY and SMNVEV (reference sequence). CDR3 sequence: CASSLSNRGSYNSPLHF. The CDR3 DNA sequence: TGTGCCAGCAGTTTATCAAACAGGGGTTCCTATAATTCACCCCTCCACTTT.

In this sample, this clonotype turned up a few times. This chain links TRBV27 with TRBJ2-5; D not certain. The V gene's germline CDR1 is MNHEY and CDR2 SMNVEV (reference sequence). This CDR3 has 12 residues. V lost 5 bases, J lost 2 bases, and 6 bases lay in between. The CDR3 nucleotides are TGTGCCAGCAGTAAGCCACAAGAGACCCAGTACTTC. Translating it yields CASSKPQETQYF.

This clonotype was detected only a few times. This chain joins TRBV6-5 and TRBJ1-5; the match to TRBD1 covers 7 bases. The V segment lost 5 bases and the J segment 9 bases; nucleotides outside the gene matches: 10. Germline V gene sequence: CDR1 MNHEY, CDR2 SVGAGI. The CDR3 consists of 14 residues. CDR3 protein: CASSPGDRELPQHF. The CDR3 DNA sequence: TGTGCCAGCAGTCCTGGCGACAGGGAGTTGCCCCAGCATTTT.

The chain combines TRBV10-3 with TRBJ1-4; 7 bases are a match to TRBD1. CDR1 and CDR2 (germline): ENHRY, SYGVKD. V was clipped by 6 bases and J by 3 bases; unmatched bases: 7. The CDR3 has 15 amino acids. CDR3 amino acids: CAIRDRDRANEKLFF. CDR3 DNA: TGTGCCATCAGAGATAGGGACAGAGCTAATGAAAAACTGTTTTTT.